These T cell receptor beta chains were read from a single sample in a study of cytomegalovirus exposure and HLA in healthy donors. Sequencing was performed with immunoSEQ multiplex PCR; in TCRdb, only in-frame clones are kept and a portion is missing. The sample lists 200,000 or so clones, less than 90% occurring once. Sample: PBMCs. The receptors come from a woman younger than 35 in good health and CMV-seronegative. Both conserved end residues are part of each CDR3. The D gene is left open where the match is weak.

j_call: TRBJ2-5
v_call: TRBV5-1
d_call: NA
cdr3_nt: TGCGCCAGCAGCCCCGGCTCCGAAGAGACCCAGTACTTC
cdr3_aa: CASSPGSEETQYF

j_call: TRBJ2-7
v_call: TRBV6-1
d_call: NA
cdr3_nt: TGTGCCAGCATCCCCGACGGGATCTCCTACGAGCAGTACTTC
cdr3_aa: CASIPDGISYEQYF

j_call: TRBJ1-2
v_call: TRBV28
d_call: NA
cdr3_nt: TGTGCCAGCAGTATTGATGGGGGATATGGCTACACCTTC
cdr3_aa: CASSIDGGYGYTF

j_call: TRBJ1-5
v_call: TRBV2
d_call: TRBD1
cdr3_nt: TGTGCCAGCAGGGAACAGGGGGCGAGCAATCAGCCCCAGCATTTT
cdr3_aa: CASREQGASNQPQHF

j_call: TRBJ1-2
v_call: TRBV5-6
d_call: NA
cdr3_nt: TGTGCCAGCAGCATTGCCCAGGGTCGGAACTATGGCTACACCTTC
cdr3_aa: CASSIAQGRNYGYTF

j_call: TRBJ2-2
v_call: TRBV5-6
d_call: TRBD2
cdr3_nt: TGTGCCAGCAGCTTGTTTAGAGCGGGGATAAACACCGGGGAGCTGTTTTTT
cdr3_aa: CASSLFRAGINTGELFF

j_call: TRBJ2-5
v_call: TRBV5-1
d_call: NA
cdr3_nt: TGCGCCAGCAGCCCCGGGACACCAGGGTACCAAGAGACCCAGTACTTC
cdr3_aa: CASSPGTPGYQETQYF

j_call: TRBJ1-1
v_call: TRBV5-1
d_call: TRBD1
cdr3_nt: TGCGCCAGCAGCTTTAACGAGGGGGCGAACACTGAAGCTTTCTTT
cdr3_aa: CASSFNEGANTEAFF

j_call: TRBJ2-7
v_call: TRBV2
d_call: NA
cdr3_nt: TGTGCCAGCAGGCTATCGGGAGTTGGAGCCTACGAGCAGTACTTC
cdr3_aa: CASRLSGVGAYEQYF

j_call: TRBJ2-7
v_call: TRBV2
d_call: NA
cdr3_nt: TGTGCCAGCAGTGAATTCTTGGAGTCCTACGAGCAGTACTTC
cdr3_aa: CASSEFLESYEQYF